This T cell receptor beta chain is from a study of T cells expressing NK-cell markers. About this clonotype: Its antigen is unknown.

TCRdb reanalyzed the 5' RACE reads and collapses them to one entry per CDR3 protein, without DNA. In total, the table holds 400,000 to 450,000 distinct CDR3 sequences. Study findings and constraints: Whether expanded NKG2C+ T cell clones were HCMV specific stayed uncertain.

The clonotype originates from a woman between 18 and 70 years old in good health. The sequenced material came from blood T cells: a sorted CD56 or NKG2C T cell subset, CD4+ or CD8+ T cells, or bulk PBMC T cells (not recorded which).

CDR3 sequence reads: CASSPLASTFVNTEAFF. V and J are TRBV18 and TRBJ1-1. CDR3 length: 17 amino acids. Germline CDR1 and CDR2: KGHSH and LQKENI.